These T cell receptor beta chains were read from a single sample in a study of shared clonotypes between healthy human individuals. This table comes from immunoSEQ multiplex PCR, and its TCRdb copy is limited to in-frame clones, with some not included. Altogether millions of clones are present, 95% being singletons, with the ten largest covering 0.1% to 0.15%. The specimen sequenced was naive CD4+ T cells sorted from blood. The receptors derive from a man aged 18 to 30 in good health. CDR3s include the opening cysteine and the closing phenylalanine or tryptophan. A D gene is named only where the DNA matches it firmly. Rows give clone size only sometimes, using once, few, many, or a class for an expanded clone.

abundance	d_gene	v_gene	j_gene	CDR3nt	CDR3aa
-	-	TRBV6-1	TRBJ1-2	TGTGCCAGCAGTGAAGCGCAGGAACGGATTCTCTATGGCTACACCTTC	CASSEAQERILYGYTF
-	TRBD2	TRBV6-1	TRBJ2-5	TGTGCCAGCCGTAAGCAGACTAGCGATCACGAGACCCAGTACTTC	CASRKQTSDHETQYF
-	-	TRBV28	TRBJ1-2	TGTGCCAGCAGTTCCCCGGGAAAAGGACAGATCTATGGCTACACCTTC	CASSSPGKGQIYGYTF
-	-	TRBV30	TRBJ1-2	TGTGCCTGGAGTTCCCAGTCATTAGGAGACTATGGCTACACCTTC	CAWSSQSLGDYGYTF
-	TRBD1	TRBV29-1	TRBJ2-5	TGCAGCGTCGGACAGGGTACCGAGACCCAGTACTTC	CSVGQGTETQYF
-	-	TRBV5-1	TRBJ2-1	TGCGCCAGCAGCTTGGCTGGTACGCAGGGGAGAAATGAGCAGTTCTTC	CASSLAGTQGRNEQFF
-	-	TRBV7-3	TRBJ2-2	TGTGCCAGCAGCATGGACCCTCGGGTCACCGGGGAGCTGTTTTTT	CASSMDPRVTGELFF
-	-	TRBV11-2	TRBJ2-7	TGTGCCAGCAGCTTCCCGGTCTCCTACGAGCAGTACTTC	CASSFPVSYEQYF
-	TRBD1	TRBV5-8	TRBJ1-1	TGTGCCAGCAGCTCCTACCGGGACAGTAACACTGAAGCTTTCTTT	CASSSYRDSNTEAFF
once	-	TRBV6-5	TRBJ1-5	TGTGCCAGCAGCCCCCGTTGGGAGGGGCCCCAGCATTTT	CASSPRWEGPQHF
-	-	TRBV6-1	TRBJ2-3	TGTGCCAGCAGTGAAGTGTCAGGCAGCACAGATACGCAGTATTTT	CASSEVSGSTDTQYF
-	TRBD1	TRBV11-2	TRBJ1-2	TGTGCCAGCAGCGGGACAGGTTATGGCTACACCTTC	CASSGTGYGYTF
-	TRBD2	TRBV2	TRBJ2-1	TGTGCCAGCAGTGTAGGGGAGGGGGAGCAGTTCTTC	CASSVGEGEQFF
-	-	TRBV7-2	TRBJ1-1	TGTGCCAGCAGCATTGAGGGTGTAACTGAAGCTTTCTTT	CASSIEGVTEAFF
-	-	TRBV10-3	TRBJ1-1	TGTGCCATCAGTGAAGGGAATAGGGGGAACACTGAAGCTTTCTTT	CAISEGNRGNTEAFF
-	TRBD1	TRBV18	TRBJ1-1	TGTGCCAGCTCACCCGGGACAGACAAGAACACTGAAGCTTTCTTT	CASSPGTDKNTEAFF